This T cell receptor (beta chain) comes out of a study of T cell responses to AZD1222 COVID-19 vaccine. Study-wide results and caveats: Mostly white British, mostly female donors; authors suggested clonal diversity may be underestimated.

Trimming took 0 bases from V and 4 from J, leaving 12 bases between them. Germline loops: CDR1 MNHEY, CDR2 SMNVEV (reference sequence). The CDR3 runs 15 residues. Concerning this clone itself: Its antigen is undetermined.

Measured with immunoSEQ multiplex PCR; TCRdb has only the in-frame clones, and not every one. Of about 130,000 clones in the sample, approximately 91% are singletons; the top ten hold 5% to 7.5%. The sample in question was peripheral blood, obtained on day 0 of AZD1222 vaccination. The chain uses TRBV27 and TRBJ1-2, with D maybe TRBD1 (5 bases). This receptor was identified in an adult in good health. CDR3 amino acids: CASSLSPGSGYGYTF. The CDR3 nucleotides are TGTGCCAGCAGTTTATCACCAGGGTCGGGCTATGGCTACACCTTC.